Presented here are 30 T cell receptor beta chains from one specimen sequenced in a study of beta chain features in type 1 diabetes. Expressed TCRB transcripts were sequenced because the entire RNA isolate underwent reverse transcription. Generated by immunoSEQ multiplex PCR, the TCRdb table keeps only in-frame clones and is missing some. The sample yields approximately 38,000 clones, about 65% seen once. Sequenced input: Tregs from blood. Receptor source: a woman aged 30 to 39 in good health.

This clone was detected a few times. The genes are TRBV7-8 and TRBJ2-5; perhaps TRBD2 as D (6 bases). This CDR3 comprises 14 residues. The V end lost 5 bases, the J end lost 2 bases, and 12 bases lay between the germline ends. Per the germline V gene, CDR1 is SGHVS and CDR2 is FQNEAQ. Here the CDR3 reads CASSPGTHQETQYF. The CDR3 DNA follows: TGTGCCAGCAGCCCAGGGACTCATCAAGAGACCCAGTACTTC.

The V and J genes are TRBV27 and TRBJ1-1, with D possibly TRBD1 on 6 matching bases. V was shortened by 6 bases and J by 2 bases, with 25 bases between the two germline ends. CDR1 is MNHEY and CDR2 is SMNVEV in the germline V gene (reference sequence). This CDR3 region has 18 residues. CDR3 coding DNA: TGTGCCAGCAGCTCCATCCAGGGGACGTGGGTTAGAAACACTGAAGCTTTCTTT. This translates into CASSSIQGTWVRNTEAFF.

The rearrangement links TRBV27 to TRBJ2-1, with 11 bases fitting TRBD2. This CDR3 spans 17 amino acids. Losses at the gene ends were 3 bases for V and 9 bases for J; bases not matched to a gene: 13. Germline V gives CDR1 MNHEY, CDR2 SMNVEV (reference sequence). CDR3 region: CASSFFPSGRKAGEQFF. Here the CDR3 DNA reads TGTGCCAGCAGTTTCTTCCCTAGCGGGAGGAAAGCGGGTGAGCAGTTCTTC.

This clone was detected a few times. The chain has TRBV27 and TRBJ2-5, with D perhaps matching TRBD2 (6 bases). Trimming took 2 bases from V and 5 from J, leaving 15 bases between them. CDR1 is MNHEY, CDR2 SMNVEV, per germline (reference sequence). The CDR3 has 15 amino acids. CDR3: CASSLIGTAKETQYF. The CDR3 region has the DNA TGTGCCAGCAGTTTAATCGGGACTGCGAAGGAGACCCAGTACTTC.

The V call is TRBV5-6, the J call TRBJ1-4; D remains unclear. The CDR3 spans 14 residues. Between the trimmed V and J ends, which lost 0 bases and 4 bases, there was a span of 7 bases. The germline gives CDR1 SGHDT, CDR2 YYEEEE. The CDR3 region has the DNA TGTGCCAGCAGCTTGGGGGCCGTTAATGAAAAACTGTTTTTT. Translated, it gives CASSLGAVNEKLFF.

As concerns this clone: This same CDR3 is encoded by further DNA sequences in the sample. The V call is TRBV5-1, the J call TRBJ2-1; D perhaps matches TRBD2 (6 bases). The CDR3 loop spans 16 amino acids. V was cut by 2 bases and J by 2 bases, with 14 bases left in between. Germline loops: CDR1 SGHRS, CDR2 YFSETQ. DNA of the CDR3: TGCGCCAGCAGCTTACGAGGCCGGGGGACCTACAATGAGCAGTTCTTC. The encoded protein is CASSLRGRGTYNEQFF.

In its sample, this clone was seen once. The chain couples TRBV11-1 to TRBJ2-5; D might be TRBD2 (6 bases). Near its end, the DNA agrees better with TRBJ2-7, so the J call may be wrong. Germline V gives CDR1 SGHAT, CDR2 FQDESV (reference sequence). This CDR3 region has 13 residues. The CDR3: CASSFPGGNEQYF. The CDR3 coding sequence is TGTGCCAGCAGTTTCCCTGGGGGGAACGAGCAGTACTTC.

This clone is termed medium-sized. CDR3 sequence: CASSQPGQQETQYF. The CDR3 DNA reads TGCGCCAGCAGCCAACCGGGACAGCAAGAGACCCAGTACTTC. This chain uses TRBV4-1 with TRBJ2-5; 7 bases are shared with TRBD1. V gave up 2 bases and J gave up 2 bases; unmatched junction bases: 2. The CDR3 is made up of 14 amino acids. CDR1 and CDR2 (germline): MGHRA, YSYEKL.

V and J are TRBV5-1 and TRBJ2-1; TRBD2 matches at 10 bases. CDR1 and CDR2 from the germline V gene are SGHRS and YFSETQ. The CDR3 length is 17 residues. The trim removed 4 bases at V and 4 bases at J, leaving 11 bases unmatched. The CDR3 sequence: CASSPRLAGVSYNEQFF. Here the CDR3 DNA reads TGCGCCAGCAGCCCTAGACTAGCGGGCGTCTCATACAATGAGCAGTTCTTC.

The CDR3 here is CASSSGTSGYNEQFF. The CDR3 nucleotides are TGCGCCAGCAGCTCGGGGACTAGCGGCTACAATGAGCAGTTCTTC. The chain combines TRBV5-1 with TRBJ2-1; 11 nucleotides align to TRBD2. CDR1 SGHRS and CDR2 YFSETQ come from the germline V gene. J was trimmed by 3 bases and V by 3 bases; bases with no gene match: 2. This CDR3 region has 15 residues.

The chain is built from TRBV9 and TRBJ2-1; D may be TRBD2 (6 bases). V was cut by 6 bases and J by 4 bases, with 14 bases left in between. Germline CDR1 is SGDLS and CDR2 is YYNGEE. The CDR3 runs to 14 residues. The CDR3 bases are TGTGCCAGCAACCGGCGGGGTAGTTACAATGAGCAGTTCTTC. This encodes CASNRRGSYNEQFF.

CDR3 sequence: CASSGGKGLAGTYNEQFF. In DNA form, the CDR3 reads TGTGCCAGCAGTGGGGGGAAGGGGCTAGCGGGAACCTACAATGAGCAGTTCTTC. The rearrangement joins TRBV27 to TRBJ2-1; TRBD2 agrees at 9 bases. V lost 5 bases and J lost 2; bases outside the gene matches: 13. The germline gives CDR1 MNHEY, CDR2 SMNVEV (reference sequence). The CDR3 spans 18 residues.

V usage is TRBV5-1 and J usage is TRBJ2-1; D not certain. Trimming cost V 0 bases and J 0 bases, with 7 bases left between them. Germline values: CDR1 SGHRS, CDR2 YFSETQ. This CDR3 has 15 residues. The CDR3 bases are TGCGCCAGCAGCTTGGACCCGGGCTCCTACAATGAGCAGTTCTTC. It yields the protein CASSLDPGSYNEQFF. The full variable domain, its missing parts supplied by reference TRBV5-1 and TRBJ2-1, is KAGVTQTPRYLIKTRGQQVTLSCSPISGHRSVSWYQQTPGQGLQFLFEYFSETQRNKGNFPGRFSGRQFSNSRSEMNVSTLELGDSALYLCASSLDPGSYNEQFFGPGTRLTVL.

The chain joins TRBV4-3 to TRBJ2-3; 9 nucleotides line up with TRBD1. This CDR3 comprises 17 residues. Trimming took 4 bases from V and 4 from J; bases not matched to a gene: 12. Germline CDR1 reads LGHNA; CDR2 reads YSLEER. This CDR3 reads CASSPFTGGPIADTQYF. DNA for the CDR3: TGCGCCAGCAGCCCTTTTACAGGGGGCCCGATCGCAGATACGCAGTATTTT.

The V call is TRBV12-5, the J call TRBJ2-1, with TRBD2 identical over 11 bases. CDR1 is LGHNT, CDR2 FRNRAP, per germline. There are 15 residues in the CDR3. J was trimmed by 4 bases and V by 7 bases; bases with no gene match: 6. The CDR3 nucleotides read TGTGCTAGTGCCGTGGGACTAGCGGCGTACAATGAGCAGTTCTTC. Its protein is CASAVGLAAYNEQFF.

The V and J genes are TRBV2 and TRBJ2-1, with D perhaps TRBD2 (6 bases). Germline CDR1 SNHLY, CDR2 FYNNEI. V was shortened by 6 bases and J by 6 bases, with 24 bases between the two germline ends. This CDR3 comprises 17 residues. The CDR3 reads CASRPFGGRATSNEQFF. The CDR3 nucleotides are TGTGCCAGCAGGCCATTCGGGGGACGGGCCACCTCCAATGAGCAGTTCTTC.

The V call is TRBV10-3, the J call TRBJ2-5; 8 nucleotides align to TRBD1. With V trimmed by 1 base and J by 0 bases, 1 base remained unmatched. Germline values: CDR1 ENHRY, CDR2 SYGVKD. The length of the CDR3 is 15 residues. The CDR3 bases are TGTGCCATCAGTGAGTGGACAGGGTACCAAGAGACCCAGTACTTC. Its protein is CAISEWTGYQETQYF.

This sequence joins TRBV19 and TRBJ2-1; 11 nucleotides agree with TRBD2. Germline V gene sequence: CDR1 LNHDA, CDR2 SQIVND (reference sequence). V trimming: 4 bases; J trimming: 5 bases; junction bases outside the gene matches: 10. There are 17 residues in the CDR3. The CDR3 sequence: CASSTAGTSGVHNEQFF. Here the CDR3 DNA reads TGTGCCAGTAGTACTGCCGGGACTAGCGGAGTCCACAATGAGCAGTTCTTC.

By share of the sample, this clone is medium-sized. Here the CDR3 DNA reads TGTGCCAGCAGCTTAGACCCGGAGAATGAGCAGTTCTTC. Translation: CASSLDPENEQFF. J is TRBJ2-1 and V is TRBV5-4, with no clear D. V shed 2 bases and J shed 7 bases, with 10 bases lying between them. The germline V gene has CDR1 SGHNT and CDR2 YYREEE (reference sequence). The CDR3 is 13 residues long.

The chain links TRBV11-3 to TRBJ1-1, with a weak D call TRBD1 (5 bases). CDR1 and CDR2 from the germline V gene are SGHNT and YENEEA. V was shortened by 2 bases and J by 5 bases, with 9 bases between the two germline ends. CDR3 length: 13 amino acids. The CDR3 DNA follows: TGTGCCAGCAGCTTAACAAGGGGAACTGAAGCTTTCTTT. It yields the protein CASSLTRGTEAFF.

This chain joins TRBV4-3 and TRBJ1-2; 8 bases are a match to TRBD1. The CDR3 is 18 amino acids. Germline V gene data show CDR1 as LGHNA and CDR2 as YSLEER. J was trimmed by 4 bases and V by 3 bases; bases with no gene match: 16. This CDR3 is CASSQTSLRDRTAYGYTF. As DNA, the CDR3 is TGCGCCAGCAGCCAGACCTCCCTCCGGGACAGGACTGCCTATGGCTACACCTTC.

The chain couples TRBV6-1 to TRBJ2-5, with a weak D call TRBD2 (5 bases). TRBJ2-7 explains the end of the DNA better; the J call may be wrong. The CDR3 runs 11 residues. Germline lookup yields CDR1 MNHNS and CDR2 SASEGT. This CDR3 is CASSRGYEQYF. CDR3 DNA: TGTGCCAGCAGTCGGGGATACGAGCAGTACTTC.

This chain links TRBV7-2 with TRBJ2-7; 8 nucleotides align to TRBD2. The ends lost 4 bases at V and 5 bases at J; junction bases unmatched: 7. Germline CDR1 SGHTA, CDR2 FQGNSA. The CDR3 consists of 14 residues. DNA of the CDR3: TGTGCCAGCAGCTGGACTAGCTTCTTGGACGAGCAGTACTTC. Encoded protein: CASSWTSFLDEQYF.

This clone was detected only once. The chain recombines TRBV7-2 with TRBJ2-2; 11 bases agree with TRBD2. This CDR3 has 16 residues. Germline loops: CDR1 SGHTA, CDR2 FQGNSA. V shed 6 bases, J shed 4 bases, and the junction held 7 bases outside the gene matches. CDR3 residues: CASSRELAGVTGELFF. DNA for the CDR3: TGTGCCAGCAGTAGAGAACTAGCGGGAGTCACCGGGGAGCTGTTTTTT.

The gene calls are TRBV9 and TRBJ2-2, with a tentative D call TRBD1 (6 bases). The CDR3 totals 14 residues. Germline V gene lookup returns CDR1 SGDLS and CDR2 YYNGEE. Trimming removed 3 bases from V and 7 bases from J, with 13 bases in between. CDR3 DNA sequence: TGTGCCAGCAGCGACAGGGTCTTTGGCGGGGAGCTGTTTTTT. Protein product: CASSDRVFGGELFF.

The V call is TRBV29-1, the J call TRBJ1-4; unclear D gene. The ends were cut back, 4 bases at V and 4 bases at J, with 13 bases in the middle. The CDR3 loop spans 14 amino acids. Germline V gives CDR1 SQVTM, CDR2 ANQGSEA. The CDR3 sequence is CSVGDGGFNEKLFF. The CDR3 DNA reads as TGCAGCGTTGGCGATGGAGGATTTAATGAAAAACTGTTTTTT.

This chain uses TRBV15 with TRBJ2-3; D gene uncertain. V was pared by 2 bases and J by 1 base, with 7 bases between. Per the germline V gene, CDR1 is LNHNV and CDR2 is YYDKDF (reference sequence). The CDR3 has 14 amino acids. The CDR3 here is CATSRQMGTDTQYF. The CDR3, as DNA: TGTGCCACCAGCAGACAGATGGGCACAGATACGCAGTATTTT.

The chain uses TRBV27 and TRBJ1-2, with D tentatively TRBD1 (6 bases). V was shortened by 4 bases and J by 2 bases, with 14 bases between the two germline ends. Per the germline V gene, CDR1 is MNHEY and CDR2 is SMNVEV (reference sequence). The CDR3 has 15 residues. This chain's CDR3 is CASSSQGFSNYGYTF. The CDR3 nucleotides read TGTGCCAGCAGTTCGCAGGGGTTTTCGAACTATGGCTACACCTTC.

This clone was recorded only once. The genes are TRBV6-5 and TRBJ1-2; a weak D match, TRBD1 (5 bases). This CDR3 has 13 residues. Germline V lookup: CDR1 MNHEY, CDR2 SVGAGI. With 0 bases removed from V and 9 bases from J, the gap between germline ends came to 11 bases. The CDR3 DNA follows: TGTGCCAGCAGTTACTCGCGGGGGGAGAGCTACACCTTC. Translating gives CASSYSRGESYTF.

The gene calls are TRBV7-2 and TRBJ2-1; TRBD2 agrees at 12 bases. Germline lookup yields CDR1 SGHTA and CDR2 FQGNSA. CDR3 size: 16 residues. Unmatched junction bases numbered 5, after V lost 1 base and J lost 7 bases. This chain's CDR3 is CASSLELAGGGNEQFF. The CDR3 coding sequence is TGTGCCAGCAGCTTAGAACTAGCGGGAGGTGGGAATGAGCAGTTCTTC. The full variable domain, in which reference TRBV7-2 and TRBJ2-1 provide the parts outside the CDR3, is GAGVSQSPSNKVTEKGKDVELRCDPISGHTALYWYRQSLGQGLEFLIYFQGNSAPDKSGLPSDRFSAERTGGSVSTLTIQRTQQEDSAVYLCASSLELAGGGNEQFFGPGTRLTVL.